This is a list of T cell receptor beta chains from one sample in a study of T cells after yellow fever vaccination. TCRdb processed the 5' RACE reads anew with MiXCR; each CDR3 protein has one entry. The table lists roughly 330,000 distinct CDR3 sequences, approximately 7% of them singletons, with over 15% in the top ten. Here the sequenced sample was PBMCs, taken 35 to 50 days after the first yellow fever vaccination. The receptors come from a man between 18 and 29 years old who received the YFV17D yellow fever vaccine. The CDR3 runs from the conserved cysteine through the conserved F or W. Each record gives: CDR3 protein, J gene, V gene.

CDR3: CASSPRQKTYEQYF
J: TRBJ2-7
V: TRBV11-1

CDR3: CASSFQGAINEQFF
J: TRBJ2-1
V: TRBV27

CDR3: CASSERLAGPYEQYF
J: TRBJ2-7
V: TRBV7-2

CDR3: CASSLAGDGQGNYGYTF
J: TRBJ1-2
V: TRBV7-8

CDR3: CASNYQGSNEKLFF
J: TRBJ1-4
V: TRBV6-5

CDR3: CSVGMGGTEAFF
J: TRBJ1-1
V: TRBV29-1

CDR3: CASSYSIWAGYTF
J: TRBJ1-2
V: TRBV6-5

CDR3: CASSYRLEGTELFF
J: TRBJ2-2
V: TRBV6-2/TRBV6-3

CDR3: CASSQGGAGLVNQPQHF
J: TRBJ1-5
V: TRBV4-2

CDR3: CASRTGGYHTEAFF
J: TRBJ1-1
V: TRBV12-3/TRBV12-4

CDR3: CSVALNTGELFF
J: TRBJ2-2
V: TRBV29-1

CDR3: CATGWGSNQPQHF
J: TRBJ1-5
V: TRBV6-2/TRBV6-3

CDR3: CASSYSGWDRDGYTF
J: TRBJ1-2
V: TRBV6-2/TRBV6-3

CDR3: CASSSRGQTQYF
J: TRBJ2-5
V: TRBV11-2

CDR3: CASSLASNEQFF
J: TRBJ2-1
V: TRBV5-1

CDR3: CASSQEGAGTGDNEQFF
J: TRBJ2-1
V: TRBV4-1

CDR3: CATSSRGNTGELFF
J: TRBJ2-2
V: TRBV15

CDR3: CSAFDGYTF
J: TRBJ1-2
V: TRBV29-1

CDR3: CASSLAAGVSYNEQFF
J: TRBJ2-1
V: TRBV5-1

CDR3: CASSAQTGGGIQYF
J: TRBJ2-4
V: TRBV2

CDR3: CASSPPGGPVLKAQYF
J: TRBJ2-3
V: TRBV9

CDR3: CASSPTAADTQYF
J: TRBJ2-3
V: TRBV7-2

CDR3: CASSPPLTQDQPQHF
J: TRBJ1-5
V: TRBV18

CDR3: CASSLGQVMNTEAFF
J: TRBJ1-1
V: TRBV4-3

CDR3: CASSQVAGRAFF
J: TRBJ1-1
V: TRBV4-1

CDR3: CASSQMGLAGGHEQFF
J: TRBJ2-1
V: TRBV11-2

CDR3: CASSASDRGGYGYTF
J: TRBJ1-2
V: TRBV12-3/TRBV12-4

CDR3: CASSAGQANQPQHF
J: TRBJ1-5
V: TRBV2

CDR3: CASSSDGGVYNEQFF
J: TRBJ2-1
V: TRBV7-9

CDR3: CASSVSGGAGANVLTF
J: TRBJ2-6
V: TRBV7-2

CDR3: CASSLGGRLAYNEQFF
J: TRBJ2-1
V: TRBV5-1